This T cell receptor (beta chain) was documented in a study of blood T cells in healthy people across ages. The V gene's germline CDR1 is LGHNA and CDR2 YNFKEQ. CDR3 size: 17 residues. The V and J ends lost 0 bases and 3 bases respectively, with 17 bases between them. The authors ran a second PCR of about 7 to 11 cycles using a sample-barcoded 5' primer and a J-beta primer mix. TCRdb called the 5' RACE reads again in MiXCR, with one record for every CDR3 protein. Of 600,000 to 800,000 distinct CDR3 sequences in the sample, 45% to 60% were seen once. Specimen: blood. V usage is TRBV4-2 and J usage is TRBJ1-1, with a possible D match to TRBD1 (5 bases). The TCR was taken from a woman at least 80 years old in good health. The CDR3 loop reads CASSQDVGGLDYTEAFF. CDR3 sequence (DNA): TGTGCCAGCAGCCAAGATGTGGGGGGACTTGACTACACTGAAGCTTTCTTT.